These 27 T cell receptor beta chains share one sample of origin, sequenced in a study of identical twins. TCRdb reprocessed the 5' RACE reads via MiXCR and lists one record per CDR3 protein. This sample has hundreds of thousands of distinct CDR3 sequences, with approximately 24% found just once. Separately, the same data were catalogued under a study of T cells expressing NK-cell markers.

The sequenced sample was CD4+ T cells sorted from blood. The receptors stem from a young woman in good health.

This clonotype showed up just a few times. This chain uses TRBV12-3 or TRBV12-4 with TRBJ2-1; tentative D call: TRBD2 (6 bases). Trimming shortened V by 7 bases and J by 4 bases, and 14 bases separated the two germline ends. The CDR3 is 14 amino acids. The CDR3 DNA follows: TGTGCCAGCACCAAGGTTGGAGGGTACAATGAGCAGTTCTTC. Translation gives CASTKVGGYNEQFF.

This rearrangement joins TRBV10-3 to TRBJ2-7; D gene uncertain. The CDR3 consists of 12 residues. The V and J ends lost 0 bases and 6 bases respectively, with 6 bases between them. Germline values: CDR1 ENHRY, CDR2 SYGVKD. In nucleotides, the CDR3 is TGTGCCATCAGTGAGTCTTTCTCCGAGCAGTACTTC. Its translation is CAISESFSEQYF.

The chain combines TRBV10-3 with TRBJ1-5, with 7 bases lining up with TRBD1. The germline V gene has CDR1 ENHRY and CDR2 SYGVKD. Trimming took 11 bases from V and 8 from J; bases not matched to a gene: 12. The CDR3 contains 13 residues. CDR3 residues: CAANRGAREPQHF. CDR3 nucleotides: TGTGCCGCGAACAGGGGTGCGAGAGAGCCCCAGCATTTT.

This sequence joins TRBV7-9 and TRBJ1-4; D is ambiguous. The V gene lost 5 bases and the J gene lost 8 bases, with 6 bases spanning the gap. Germline lookup yields CDR1 SEHNR and CDR2 FQNEAQ (reference sequence). The CDR3 has 11 amino acids. CDR3 sequence (DNA): TGTGCCAGCAGCCTTAAGGAAAAACTGTTTTTT. It codes for CASSLKEKLFF.

This clonotype appeared many times. CDR3 region: CASSGWGTDTGELFF. In nucleotides, the CDR3 is TGCGCCAGCAGTGGCTGGGGGACAGACACCGGGGAGCTGTTTTTT. The chain couples TRBV10-1 to TRBJ2-2; 7 bases line up with TRBD1. CDR1 and CDR2 from the germline V gene are WNHNN and SYGVQD (reference sequence). CDR3 length: 15 amino acids. V lost 4 bases to trimming and J lost 3 bases; unmatched junction nucleotides: 5.

This sequence joins TRBV30 and TRBJ2-2; D unclear. CDR1 is GTSNPN and CDR2 is SVGIG in the germline V gene (reference sequence). The CDR3 runs 12 residues. The V end lost 5 bases, the J end lost 5 bases, and 9 bases lay between the germline ends. CDR3 coding DNA: TGTGCCTGGTCGTCCGGGACCGGGGAGCTGTTTTTT. Its translation is CAWSSGTGELFF.

The V call is TRBV21-1, the J call TRBJ1-6. TRBV21-1 is a listed pseudogene. The CDR3 loop spans 12 amino acids. The CDR3 loop reads CACRRTNSPLHF. DNA of the CDR3: TGTGCCTGCCGGAGGACGAATTCACCCCTCCACTTT.

The rearrangement joins TRBV15 to TRBJ1-5; the D gene is possibly TRBD1 (5 bases). The V gene's germline CDR1 is LNHNV and CDR2 YYDKDF (reference sequence). This CDR3 contains 14 residues. Trimming shortened V by 2 bases and J by 6 bases, and 11 bases separated the two germline ends. CDR3 coding DNA: TGTGCCACCAGCAGACTGTTAGGGGCTCAGCCCCAGCATTTT. Protein sequence: CATSRLLGAQPQHF.

This rearrangement joins TRBV5-1 to TRBJ2-5; no clear D. CDR1 is SGHRS and CDR2 is YFSETQ in the germline V gene. The CDR3 is 15 amino acids. The ends were cut back, 4 bases at V and 2 bases at J, with 15 bases in the middle. The CDR3 loop reads CASSVQWTSQETQYF. CDR3 coding DNA: TGCGCCAGCAGCGTACAGTGGACCTCACAAGAGACCCAGTACTTC.

This chain links TRBV27 with TRBJ2-5; 10 positions match TRBD2. The CDR3 has 15 residues. Trimming at V came to 3 bases and at J to 5 bases, leaving 6 bases not matched to a gene. Germline CDR1 and CDR2: MNHEY and SMNVEV (reference sequence). The CDR3 DNA follows: TGTGCCAGCAGTTTTAGCGGGAGGATCGGGGAGACCCAGTACTTC. Its translation: CASSFSGRIGETQYF.

In its sample, this clonotype was seen a few times. The J gene is TRBJ2-7, the V gene TRBV12-3 or TRBV12-4; 13 nucleotides match TRBD2. The CDR3 contains 13 residues. J gave up 7 bases and V 6 bases, and 3 bases lay outside the gene matches. Here the CDR3 reads CASRLAGGAEQYF. As DNA, the CDR3 is TGTGCCAGCAGACTAGCGGGAGGGGCTGAGCAGTACTTC.

This chain links TRBV20-1 with TRBJ2-7; 9 positions agree with TRBD1. Trimming took 6 bases from V and 6 from J; bases not matched to a gene: 12. The CDR3 covers 14 residues. CDR1 and CDR2 (germline): DFQATT, SNEGSKA (reference sequence). The CDR3: CSAQAGQGRREQYF. The CDR3 DNA reads as TGCAGTGCCCAGGCGGGACAGGGTCGACGCGAGCAGTACTTC.

This chain links TRBV20-1 with TRBJ2-7; 12 bases agree with TRBD2. The trim removed 3 bases at V and 4 bases at J, leaving 1 base unmatched. The CDR3 consists of 13 residues. Germline V gene sequence: CDR1 DFQATT, CDR2 SNEGSKA (reference sequence). CDR3 region: CSARGTSGYEQYF. CDR3 coding DNA: TGCAGTGCTAGGGGGACTAGCGGGTACGAGCAGTACTTC.

This clonotype was counted a few times. This chain joins TRBV20-1 and TRBJ2-3, with TRBD2 matching 7 bases. The V gene end was trimmed by 3 bases and the J gene end by 0 bases; junction bases not matched to a gene: 6. There are 15 residues in the CDR3. Germline V gives CDR1 DFQATT, CDR2 SNEGSKA (reference sequence). The CDR3 sequence: CSASRGGGSTDTQYF. The CDR3 bases are TGCAGTGCTAGTAGAGGCGGGGGTAGCACAGATACGCAGTATTTT.

This rearrangement joins TRBV4-3 to TRBJ1-1; D is unresolved. V was trimmed by 1 base and J by 1 base, leaving 13 bases between them. CDR3 length: 16 residues. The germline V gene encodes CDR1 LGHNA and CDR2 YSLEER. CDR3 amino acids: CASSQGSSRWNTEAFF. DNA for the CDR3: TGCGCCAGCAGCCAAGGGTCTTCGAGATGGAACACTGAAGCTTTCTTT.

The genes are TRBV7-9 and TRBJ1-1; D gene uncertain. Germline assignment: CDR1 SEHNR and CDR2 FQNEAQ (reference sequence). Trimming removed 7 bases at V and 2 bases at J, with 11 bases between. The CDR3 contains 13 residues. The CDR3 DNA sequence: TGTGCCAGCACCTATACCCCCAACACTGAAGCTTTCTTT. Amino acid sequence: CASTYTPNTEAFF. Full variable domain (rest looked up from reference TRBV7-9 and TRBJ1-1): DTGVSQNPRHKITKRGQNVTFRCDPISEHNRLYWYRQTLGQGPEFLTYFQNEAQLEKSRLLSDRFSAERPKGSFSTLEIQRTEQGDSAMYLCASTYTPNTEAFFGQGTRLTVV.

This clonotype has only a few counts. The gene calls are TRBV12-3 or TRBV12-4 and TRBJ1-1; tentative D call: TRBD1 (5 bases). Trimming pared 5 bases from V and 3 bases from J, leaving 16 bases between. The CDR3 sequence is 15 residues long. Here the CDR3 DNA reads TGTGCCAGCAGTGCCCTGGGGGGGTTAGACACTGAAGCTTTCTTT. This gives the protein CASSALGGLDTEAFF.

The gene calls are TRBV2 and TRBJ2-7, with 9 bases aligning to TRBD2. This CDR3 comprises 13 residues. J was trimmed by 6 bases and V by 4 bases; bases with no gene match: 4. Germline assignment: CDR1 SNHLY and CDR2 FYNNEI. The CDR3 here is CASSVSGRLEQYF. CDR3 coding DNA: TGTGCCAGCAGTGTAAGCGGGAGGCTCGAGCAGTACTTC.

J is TRBJ1-2 and V is TRBV4-1; D gene uncertain. The ends were cut back, 2 bases at V and 4 bases at J, with 11 bases in the middle. CDR1 MGHRA and CDR2 YSYEKL come from the germline V gene. The CDR3 is 14 residues long. The CDR3 DNA follows: TGCGCCAGCAGCCAACCGGTGGGTAGCTATGGCTACACCTTC. Amino acid sequence: CASSQPVGSYGYTF.

The gene calls are TRBV5-1 and TRBJ2-7; D possibly corresponds to TRBD1 (5 bases). The germline CDR1 and CDR2 sequences are SGHRS and YFSETQ. V was pared by 0 bases and J by 2 bases, with 18 bases between. CDR3 length: 17 amino acids. CDR3 nucleotide sequence: TGCGCCAGCAGCTTGGGAGTTTTAAGGGGCCCAGCCTACGAGCAGTACTTC. Its translation is CASSLGVLRGPAYEQYF.

This clonotype was picked up a small number of times. The chain is built from TRBV4-3 and TRBJ2-7, with D hard to call. CDR3 length: 14 amino acids. Germline V gene lookup returns CDR1 LGHNA and CDR2 YSLEER. V lost 0 bases and J lost 3, with 9 bases in between. The CDR3 sequence is CASSQDRAVYEQYF. The CDR3 nucleotides read TGCGCCAGCAGCCAAGATCGGGCGGTCTACGAGCAGTACTTC.

The chain recombines TRBV19 with TRBJ2-7; TRBD1 aligns across 8 bases. CDR3 length: 13 amino acids. Germline V lookup: CDR1 LNHDA, CDR2 SQIVND (reference sequence). J was trimmed by 3 bases and V by 8 bases; bases with no gene match: 6. CDR3 in DNA: TGTGCCAGTGGAACAGGGGGGAGCTACGAGCAGTACTTC. It translates to CASGTGGSYEQYF.

V usage is TRBV11-2 and J usage is TRBJ2-3; TRBD1 might be the D (5 bases). The CDR3 extends over 13 amino acids. Germline lookup yields CDR1 SGHAT and CDR2 FQNNGV. V was cut by 3 bases and J by 6 bases, with 10 bases left in between. The CDR3 is CASSFGAGDTQYF. The CDR3 nucleotides are TGTGCCAGCAGCTTCGGAGCAGGGGATACGCAGTATTTT.

The V gene is TRBV4-1, the J gene TRBJ2-1; 10 bases agree with TRBD2. The CDR3 spans 17 residues. V shed 4 bases, J shed 9 bases, and the junction held 15 bases outside the gene matches. In germline, CDR1 is MGHRA, CDR2 YSYEKL. CDR3 nucleotide sequence: TGCGCCAGCAGCCTCCGAGGGCCGAGACTAGCGGGCGGTGAGCAGTTCTTC. Residues: CASSLRGPRLAGGEQFF.

This clonotype showed up just a few times. The chain is built from TRBV2 and TRBJ1-5; 10 bases agree with TRBD1. The germline CDR1 and CDR2 sequences are SNHLY and FYNNEI. CDR3 length: 14 residues. With 6 bases clipped from V and 2 bases from J, the junction kept 1 base outside the gene matches. CDR3 bases: TGTGCCAGCAGCGGACAGGGGGGCAATCAGCCCCAGCATTTT. It encodes CASSGQGGNQPQHF.

This clonotype was picked up a small number of times. The V gene is TRBV7-9, the J gene TRBJ2-5; D is possibly TRBD1 (5 bases). The V end lost 3 bases, the J end lost 2 bases, and 10 bases lay between the germline ends. CDR1 and CDR2 (germline): SEHNR, FQNEAQ (reference sequence). The CDR3 has 14 residues. As DNA, the CDR3 is TGTGCCAGCAGCTTCGACAGTATACAAGAGACCCAGTACTTC. Protein sequence: CASSFDSIQETQYF.

The chain combines TRBV5-5 with TRBJ2-3; D perhaps matches TRBD2 (5 bases). CDR1 SGHKS and CDR2 YYEKEE come from the germline V gene (reference sequence). Trimming shortened V by 5 bases and J by 3 bases, and 13 bases separated the two germline ends. The CDR3 totals 14 residues. The CDR3 protein is CASSIGGFTDTQYF. CDR3 sequence (DNA): TGTGCCAGCAGTATCGGAGGCTTTACAGATACGCAGTATTTT. The whole variable domain, filled in from reference TRBV5-5 and TRBJ2-3, reads DAGVTQSPTHLIKTRGQQVTLRCSPISGHKSVSWYQQVLGQGPQFIFQYYEKEERGRGNFPDRFSARQFPNYSSELNVNALLLGDSALYLCASSIGGFTDTQYFGPGTRLTVL.